A selection of T cell receptor beta chains follows, all from one sample in a study of T cells after yellow fever vaccination. Each CDR3 protein is one row after TCRdb ran MiXCR on the 5' RACE reads. The sample contains nearly 550,000 distinct CDR3 sequences, about 19% of which appear only once. The sequences come from PBMCs, collected 15 days after the yellow fever booster vaccination. Receptors originate from a man aged 25 to 40 who received the YFV17D yellow fever vaccine. Each CDR3 is given with its conserved first and last residue. A D gene is named only where the DNA matches it firmly. Not every row has a clone size; where given, it reads once, few, many or a size class.

v_gene	abundance	j_gene	d_gene	CDR3nt	CDR3aa
TRBV6-1	few	TRBJ1-4	TRBD1	TGTGCCAGCAGCCAAGGGGGCGGTCTGGAAAAACTGTTTTTT	CASSQGGGLEKLFF
TRBV7-9	few	TRBJ2-7	NA	TGTGCCAGCAGCTTAGACGCGGGACCCATCGAGCAGTACTTC	CASSLDAGPIEQYF
TRBV6-1	NA	TRBJ1-2	NA	TGTGCCAGCAGTCCGGGGACGGGCCCGAGACTGGGAGCCTTTGGCTACACCTTC	CASSPGTGPRLGAFGYTF
TRBV12-3/TRBV12-4	few	TRBJ2-1	TRBD1	TGTGCCAGCAGTTCCCCGATGAGACAGGGCTACAATGAGCAGTTCTTC	CASSSPMRQGYNEQFF
TRBV4-2	few	TRBJ1-5	TRBD1	TGTGCCAGCAGCCAGAAGGACAGGGAAGGACAGCCCCAGCATTTT	CASSQKDREGQPQHF
TRBV28	few	TRBJ2-3	NA	TGTGCCAGCAGTTTCGGTGTTGCAGATACGCAGTATTTT	CASSFGVADTQYF
TRBV5-5	few	TRBJ2-1	NA	TGTGCCAGCAGCTTGCCGACAGCTGACAATGAGCAGTTCTTC	CASSLPTADNEQFF
TRBV20-1	NA	TRBJ2-1	NA	TGCAGTGCTAGAGACTATGAGCAGTTCTTC	CSARDYEQFF
TRBV5-5	few	TRBJ2-7	NA	TGTGCCAGCAGCTTGGGGGACATGAGGGAGCAGTACTTC	CASSLGDMREQYF
TRBV4-1	few	TRBJ2-2	TRBD2	TGCGCCAGCAGCCTAAGTGGGACTAGCGGCACCGGGGAGCTGTTTTTT	CASSLSGTSGTGELFF
TRBV2	NA	TRBJ2-7	TRBD1	TGTGCCAGCAGTGGGACAGGGCCCCACGAGCAGTACTTC	CASSGTGPHEQYF
TRBV27	NA	TRBJ2-1	TRBD1	TGTGCCAGCAAAGTAGACAGGGGGGAGTACAATGAGCAGTTCTTC	CASKVDRGEYNEQFF
TRBV20-1	NA	TRBJ1-5	NA	TGCAGTGCTAATGGTGGCAGCAATCAGCCCCAGCATTTT	CSANGGSNQPQHF
TRBV5-6	many	TRBJ2-1	TRBD2	TGTGCCAGCAGCTGGGGGAGCGGGACTCGGGAGCAGTTCTTC	CASSWGSGTREQFF
TRBV5-6	NA	TRBJ2-2	NA	TGTGCCAGCAGCTTGCCGGTCGGGGAGCTGTTTTTT	CASSLPVGELFF
TRBV11-2	NA	TRBJ2-5	NA	TGTGCCAGCAGCCAGACCTTATATAAGAGGAGAAACCAAGAGACCCAGTACTTC	CASSQTLYKRRNQETQYF
TRBV12-3/TRBV12-4	NA	TRBJ2-3	TRBD2	TGTGCCAGCAGTCCCGCTAGCGGGAGACGTACGCAGTATTTT	CASSPASGRRTQYF
TRBV29-1	NA	TRBJ2-5	NA	TGCAGCTCCAAACTGGGTTTCGAAGAGACCCAGTACTTC	CSSKLGFEETQYF
TRBV7-2	few	TRBJ2-1	TRBD1	TGTGCCAGCAGCTACGGGACAGGGTACAATGAGCAGTTCTTC	CASSYGTGYNEQFF
TRBV18	NA	TRBJ2-5	TRBD1	TGTGCCAGCTCAGTTGGGACAGGGGAAATCGAGACCCAGTACTTC	CASSVGTGEIETQYF
TRBV28	NA	TRBJ2-5	NA	TGTGCCAGCGAGGCGGCTAGCGCGGAGACCCAGTACTTC	CASEAASAETQYF
TRBV7-2	NA	TRBJ2-5	TRBD1	TGTGCCAGCACCTGGCCGGGACAGGGGAGAGAGACCCAGTACTTC	CASTWPGQGRETQYF
TRBV12-3/TRBV12-4	NA	TRBJ2-5	NA	TGTGCCAGCAGTTTCATGGGGGGAGAGACCCAGTACTTC	CASSFMGGETQYF
TRBV4-2	NA	TRBJ2-2	NA	TGTGCCAGCAGCCAAACAGCGGTCGAAACCACCGGGGAGCTGTTTTTT	CASSQTAVETTGELFF
TRBV7-2	few	TRBJ2-5	NA	TGTGCCAGCAGCTTAGGGGTATTGGGAGGCCCAGAGACCCAGTACTTC	CASSLGVLGGPETQYF
TRBV20-1	NA	TRBJ2-2	TRBD2	TGCAGTGCTCACCCGACCAGCGGGGCGGTCGGGGAGCTGTTTTTT	CSAHPTSGAVGELFF
TRBV20-1	NA	TRBJ2-5	NA	TGCAGTGCTAGAGCCCCCAATGGGACCCAGTACTTC	CSARAPNGTQYF
TRBV18	NA	TRBJ1-6	NA	TGTGCCAGCTCCCATGACTCCTATAATTCACCCCTCCACTTT	CASSHDSYNSPLHF
TRBV7-2	few	TRBJ2-5	TRBD1	TGTGCCAGCAGCAAGGACAGGGCGGAGAACCAGTACTTC	CASSKDRAENQYF
TRBV10-3	few	TRBJ2-5	TRBD2	TGTGCCATCAGTGACTCCGGGAGGGTAGAGACCCAGTACTTC	CAISDSGRVETQYF
TRBV7-2	few	TRBJ2-5	TRBD2	TGTGCCAGCAGCTTTAGCGGGAGGGCAGAGACCCAGTACTTC	CASSFSGRAETQYF
TRBV29-1	NA	TRBJ1-1	NA	TGCAGCGTTGAAGGTCCGGGTGAAGCTTTCTTT	CSVEGPGEAFF
TRBV5-5	NA	TRBJ1-5	NA	TGTGCCAGCAGTCACAGGAATAGCAATCAGCCCCAGCATTTT	CASSHRNSNQPQHF
TRBV6-5	few	TRBJ2-3	NA	TGTGCCACTGGGGACACAGATACGCAGTATTTT	CATGDTDTQYF
TRBV5-6	NA	TRBJ1-4	NA	TGTGCCAGCAGCTCTACCGTCCGGACAAATTATGAAAAACTGTTTTTT	CASSSTVRTNYEKLFF
TRBV4-3	few	TRBJ2-1	NA	TGCGCCAGCAGCCAGGGGCGGGGCCCCTACAATGAGCAGTTCTTC	CASSQGRGPYNEQFF
TRBV29-1	few	TRBJ2-3	NA	TGCAGCGTTGTCTTCTTCGCTGAGGCGGGAGATACGCAGTATTTT	CSVVFFAEAGDTQYF
TRBV4-1	NA	TRBJ2-1	NA	TGCGCCAGCAGCCCCCGGGGCCGTTCCTACAATGAGCAGTTCTTC	CASSPRGRSYNEQFF
TRBV12-3/TRBV12-4	NA	TRBJ2-7	TRBD2	TGTGCCAGCAGCCCTACTAGCGGGGGGTACTACGAGCAGTACTTC	CASSPTSGGYYEQYF
TRBV7-9	NA	TRBJ1-2	TRBD1	TGTGCCAGCAGCTTCGACAGGGATGCCACCTTC	CASSFDRDATF
TRBV10-2	few	TRBJ2-5	NA	TGCGCCAGCAGGAAGGATATTTGGGAGACCCAGTACTTC	CASRKDIWETQYF
TRBV20-1	NA	TRBJ1-4	NA	TGCAGTGCCCGGAGAGTCGGGTCTAATGAAAAACTGTTTTTT	CSARRVGSNEKLFF
TRBV15	NA	TRBJ2-3	NA	TGTGCCACCAGCTCGGCGGGGCGCACAGATACGCAGTATTTT	CATSSAGRTDTQYF
TRBV25-1	few	TRBJ1-2	TRBD1	TGTGCCAGCAGTGACTGGGACAGGGAAACCCGGATCGCCTATGGCTACACCTTC	CASSDWDRETRIAYGYTF
TRBV6-1	NA	TRBJ2-2	TRBD2	TGTGCCAGCCATAGGGGCTTAGCGGGACTTAACACCGGGGAGCTGTTTTTT	CASHRGLAGLNTGELFF
TRBV29-1	few	TRBJ2-5	NA	TGCAGCGTTGAAGAGTTGGGGGAGACCCAGTACTTC	CSVEELGETQYF
TRBV7-8	NA	TRBJ1-6	NA	TGTGCCAGCAGCCGTAGGGACACGAGCTCCTATAATTCACCCCTCCACTTT	CASSRRDTSSYNSPLHF
TRBV6-1	few	TRBJ2-5	NA	TGTGCCAGCAGTACGGACCTTACTAACAAAGAGACCCAGTACTTC	CASSTDLTNKETQYF
TRBV20-1	many	TRBJ1-5	NA	TGCAGTGCCGGAGGCCAGCCCCAGCATTTT	CSAGGQPQHF
TRBV2	few	TRBJ1-6	TRBD1	TGTGCCAGCAAAATTGGGACAGGGCTTAATTCACCCCTCCACTTT	CASKIGTGLNSPLHF
TRBV7-9	NA	TRBJ1-4	NA	TGTGCCAGCAGCCCTCAAGCTGAAAAACTGTTTTTT	CASSPQAEKLFF
TRBV6-2/TRBV6-3	NA	TRBJ2-5	NA	TGTGCCAGCACCCACCCGAGAGAGACCCAGTACTTC	CASTHPRETQYF
TRBV20-1	NA	TRBJ2-7	TRBD1	TGCAGTGCCAGAGGGGACAGGGGAGACTACGAGCAGTACTTC	CSARGDRGDYEQYF
TRBV7-2	few	TRBJ2-1	TRBD2	TGTGCCAGCAGCTTTCCGGGACTAGCGGGAGGAAATGAGCAGTTCTTC	CASSFPGLAGGNEQFF
TRBV20-1	NA	TRBJ2-7	NA	TGCAGTGCCCCCTCTAGCGAACACTACGAGCAGTACTTC	CSAPSSEHYEQYF
TRBV4-2	few	TRBJ2-7	TRBD1	TGTGCCAGCAGCCAAGATCTCGCGGGGACAGGGACATACGAGCAGTACTTC	CASSQDLAGTGTYEQYF
TRBV19	few	TRBJ2-1	NA	TGTGCCAGTAGTGAACGGAGGGCCTCCTACAATGAGCAGTTCTTC	CASSERRASYNEQFF